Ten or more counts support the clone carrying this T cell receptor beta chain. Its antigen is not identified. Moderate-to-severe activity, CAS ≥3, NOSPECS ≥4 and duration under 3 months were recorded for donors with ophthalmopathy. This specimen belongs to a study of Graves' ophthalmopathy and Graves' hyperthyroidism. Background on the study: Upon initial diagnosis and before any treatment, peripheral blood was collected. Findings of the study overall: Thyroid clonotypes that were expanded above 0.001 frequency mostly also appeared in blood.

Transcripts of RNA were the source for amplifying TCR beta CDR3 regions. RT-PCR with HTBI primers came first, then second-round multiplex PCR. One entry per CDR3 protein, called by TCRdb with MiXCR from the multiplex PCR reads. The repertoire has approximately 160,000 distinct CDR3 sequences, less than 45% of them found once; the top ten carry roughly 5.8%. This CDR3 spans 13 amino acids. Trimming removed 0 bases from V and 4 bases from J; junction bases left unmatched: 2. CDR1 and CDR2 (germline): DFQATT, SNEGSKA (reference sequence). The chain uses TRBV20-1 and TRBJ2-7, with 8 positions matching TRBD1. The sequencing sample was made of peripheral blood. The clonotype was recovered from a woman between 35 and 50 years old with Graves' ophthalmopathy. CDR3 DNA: TGCAGTGCTAGAGATACAGGGGGATACGAGCAGTACTTC. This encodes CSARDTGGYEQYF.